There are many counts of the clone carrying this T cell receptor (beta chain). These data come from a study of CD8 T cells in ankylosing spondylitis. CDR3 length equals 13 residues. CDR1 is MNHEY and CDR2 is SVGAGI in the germline V gene. The V end lost 5 bases, the J end lost 2 bases, and 10 bases lay between the germline ends. TCRdb re-analysed the 5' RACE reads in MiXCR, keeping a single row per CDR3 protein. The repertoire holds roughly 200,000 distinct CDR3 sequences, with roughly 26% as singletons. V and J are TRBV6-5 and TRBJ2-7; maybe TRBD2 (6 bases). This receptor was identified in a male donor with ankylosing spondylitis or in good health (not recorded which). The material sequenced was blood, either unsorted or a sorted T cell fraction (not recorded which). In nucleotides, the CDR3 is TGTGCCAGCAGTGTGGGGGAGGCCTACGAGCAGTACTTC. Protein: CASSVGEAYEQYF.